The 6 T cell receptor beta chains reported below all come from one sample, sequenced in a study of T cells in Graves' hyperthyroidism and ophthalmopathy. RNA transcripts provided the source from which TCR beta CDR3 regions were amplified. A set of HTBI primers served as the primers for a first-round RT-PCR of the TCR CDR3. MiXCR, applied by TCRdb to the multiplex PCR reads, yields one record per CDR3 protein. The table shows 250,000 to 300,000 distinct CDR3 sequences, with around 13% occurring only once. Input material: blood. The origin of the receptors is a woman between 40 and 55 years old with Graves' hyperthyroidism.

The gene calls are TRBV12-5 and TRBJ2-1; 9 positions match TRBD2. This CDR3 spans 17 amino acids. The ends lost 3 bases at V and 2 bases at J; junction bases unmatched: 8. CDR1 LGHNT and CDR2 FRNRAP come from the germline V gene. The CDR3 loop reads CASGFHLAGLTYNEQFF. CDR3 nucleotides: TGTGCTAGTGGTTTCCACCTAGCGGGGCTTACCTACAATGAGCAGTTCTTC.

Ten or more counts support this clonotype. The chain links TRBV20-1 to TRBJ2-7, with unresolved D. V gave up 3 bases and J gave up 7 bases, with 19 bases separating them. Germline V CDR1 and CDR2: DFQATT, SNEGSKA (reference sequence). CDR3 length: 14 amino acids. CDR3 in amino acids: CSASWVGLAREQYF. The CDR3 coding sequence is TGCAGTGCTAGCTGGGTTGGTTTGGCGAGAGAGCAGTACTTC.

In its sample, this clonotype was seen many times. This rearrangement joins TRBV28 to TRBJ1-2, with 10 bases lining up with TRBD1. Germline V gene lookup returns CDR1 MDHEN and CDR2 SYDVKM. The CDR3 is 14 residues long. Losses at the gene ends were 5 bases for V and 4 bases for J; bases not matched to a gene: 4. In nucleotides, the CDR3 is TGTGCCAGCAGTAGGGACAGGGGAGGCTATGGCTACACCTTC. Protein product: CASSRDRGGYGYTF.

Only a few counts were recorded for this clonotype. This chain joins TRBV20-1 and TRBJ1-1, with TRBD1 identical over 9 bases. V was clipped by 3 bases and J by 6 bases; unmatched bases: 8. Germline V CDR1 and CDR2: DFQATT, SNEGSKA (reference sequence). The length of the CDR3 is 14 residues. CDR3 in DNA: TGCAGTGCTAGGGCCCGGGACAGGGCCTCTGAAGCTTTCTTT. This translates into CSARARDRASEAFF.

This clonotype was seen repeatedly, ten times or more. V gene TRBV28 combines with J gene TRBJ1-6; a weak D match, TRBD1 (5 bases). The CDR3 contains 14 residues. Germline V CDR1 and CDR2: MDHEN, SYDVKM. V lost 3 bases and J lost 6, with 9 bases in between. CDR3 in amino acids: CASSFRDVNSPLHF. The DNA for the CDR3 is TGTGCCAGCAGTTTCCGGGACGTTAATTCACCCCTCCACTTT.

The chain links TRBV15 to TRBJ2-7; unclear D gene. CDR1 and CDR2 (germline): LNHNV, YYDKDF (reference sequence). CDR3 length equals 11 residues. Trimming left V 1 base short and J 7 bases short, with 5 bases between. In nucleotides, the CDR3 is TGTGCCACCAGCAGAGCCGGGGAGCAGTACTTC. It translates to CATSRAGEQYF.